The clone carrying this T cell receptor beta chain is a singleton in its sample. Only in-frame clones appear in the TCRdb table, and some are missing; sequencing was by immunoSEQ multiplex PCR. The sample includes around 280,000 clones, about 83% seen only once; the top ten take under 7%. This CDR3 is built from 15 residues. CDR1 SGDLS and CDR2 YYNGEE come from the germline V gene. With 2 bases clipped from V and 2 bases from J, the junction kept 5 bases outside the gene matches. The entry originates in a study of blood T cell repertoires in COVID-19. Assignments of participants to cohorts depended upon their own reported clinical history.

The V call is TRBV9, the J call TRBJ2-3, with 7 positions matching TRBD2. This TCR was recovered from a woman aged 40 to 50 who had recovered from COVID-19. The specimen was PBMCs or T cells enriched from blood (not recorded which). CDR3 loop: CASSVDGRFTDTQYF. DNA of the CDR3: TGTGCCAGCAGCGTGGACGGGAGGTTCACAGATACGCAGTATTTT.